A selection of T cell receptor beta chains follows, all from one sample in a study of metastatic and nonmetastatic thyroid tumors. TCRdb reanalyzed the PCR reads via MiXCR. The sample records 30,000 to 45,000 clones, roughly 20% being singletons. Material: blood. The receptors were sampled from a female donor with papillary thyroid cancer or a benign thyroid nodule (not recorded which). Some clones in this sample may be carry-over from other donors' samples. The CDR3 runs from the conserved cysteine through the conserved F or W. D genes are given only for firm matches. The size entry is marked missing in some rows and otherwise reads once, few, many or a size class.

j_call d_call clone_size v_call cdr3_nt cdr3_aa
TRBJ2-2 - many TRBV12-3/TRBV12-4 TGTGCCAGCAGTTTCGGAGGGGAGCTGTTTTTT CASSFGGELFF
TRBJ2-7 TRBD2 - TRBV6-1 TGTGCCAGCAGGGGGGGAGGGTGGTCCTACGAGCAGTACTTC CASRGGGWSYEQYF
TRBJ2-2 TRBD1 - TRBV20-1 TGCAGTGCCTCAGGGACAGGCGACACCGGGGAGCTGTTTTTT CSASGTGDTGELFF
TRBJ1-1 - few TRBV28 TGTGCCAGTAGGGTAGGTACAGGCCAGAACACTGAAGCTTTCTTT CASRVGTGQNTEAFF
TRBJ1-3 TRBD1 many TRBV5-8 TGTGCCAGCAGCCGACAGGGGGTATCTGGAAACACCATATATTTT CASSRQGVSGNTIYF
TRBJ1-1 - many TRBV5-5 TGTGCCAGCAGCTTCACAGCCATGAACACTGAAGCTTTCTTT CASSFTAMNTEAFF
TRBJ2-7 - - TRBV11-3 TGTGCCAGCAGCCCCCATGGTACAGGCTCCTACGAGCAGTACTTC CASSPHGTGSYEQYF
TRBJ1-3 - many TRBV12-3/TRBV12-4 TGTGCCAGCAGTTTAGTGGTCGGAAACACCATATATTTT CASSLVVGNTIYF
TRBJ1-1 - medium-sized TRBV6-1 TGTGCCAGCAGTGCCGACCCGGCTATGAACACTGAAGCTTTCTTT CASSADPAMNTEAFF
TRBJ2-1 - many TRBV11-3 TGTGCCAGCACCCCCGACGAGGGGGGGTATGGTGAGCAGTTCTTC CASTPDEGGYGEQFF
TRBJ1-1 - many TRBV5-1 TGCGCCAGCAGCTTGACGGCTTCCAACACTGAAGCTTTCTTT CASSLTASNTEAFF
TRBJ2-3 - - TRBV24-1 TGTGCCACCAGTAACCAGGATATCAGCACAGATACGCAGTATTTT CATSNQDISTDTQYF
TRBJ2-7 - many TRBV2 TGTGCCAGCAGTGACCTTGGGTACGAGCAGTACTTC CASSDLGYEQYF
TRBJ2-3 - many TRBV19 TGTGCCAGTAGCCCTAGCGAAAGCACAGATACGCAGTATTTT CASSPSESTDTQYF
TRBJ1-6 - - TRBV6-5 TGTGCCAGCAGTTCCGACGAGATGGCACCCCTCCACTTT CASSSDEMAPLHF
TRBJ1-6 TRBD1 - TRBV27 TGTGCCACTAAACTTTGGGGTCAGGGGGAAGGTTCGCCCCTCCACTTT CATKLWGQGEGSPLHF
TRBJ1-2 - many TRBV5-4 TGTGCCAGCAGCTTGGTCTTAGGGGAGGGCTATGGCTACACCTTC CASSLVLGEGYGYTF
TRBJ1-3 - - TRBV9 TGTGCCAGCAGCGCTTTTTTGGACAGAGCTGGAAACACCATATATTTT CASSAFLDRAGNTIYF
TRBJ2-5 TRBD2 - TRBV10-3 TGTGCCATCAGTGGCGGGCGGGAGATAAAAACATACCAAGAGACCCAGTACTTC CAISGGREIKTYQETQYF
TRBJ1-6 - medium-sized TRBV28 TGTGCCAGCAGTTTCGCCCTTTATAATTCACCCCTCCACTTT CASSFALYNSPLHF
TRBJ2-5 - many TRBV6-2/TRBV6-3 TGTGCCAGCAGTTACGTCGGCACCCAAGAGACCCAGTACTTC CASSYVGTQETQYF
TRBJ1-4 TRBD1 many TRBV19 TGTGCCAGTAGTATAGAAGGACAGGGGGCTGGAAATGAAAAACTGTTTTTT CASSIEGQGAGNEKLFF
TRBJ2-2 - - TRBV20-1 TGCAGTGCTAGAGATTGGTTAGGGGCTGAGGCGAACACCGGGGAGCTGTTTTTT CSARDWLGAEANTGELFF
TRBJ1-1 - many TRBV5-4 TGTGCCAGCAGCTTGGCAGGTGGCAGCCAGGCAGCTTTCTTT CASSLAGGSQAAFF
TRBJ1-1 - many TRBV15 TGTACCACCAGCAGAGGGGGGGCCAGGAACACTGAAGCTTTCTTT CTTSRGGARNTEAFF
TRBJ2-1 TRBD2 few TRBV6-4 TGTGCCAGCAGCCCGGGGCTAGCGGGAGGGTCCTACAATGAGCAGTTCTTC CASSPGLAGGSYNEQFF
TRBJ2-5 - many TRBV6-1 TGTGCCAGCAGCAGACAGTGGGAGACCCAGTACTTC CASSRQWETQYF
TRBJ1-4 TRBD1 many TRBV6-1 TGTGCCAGCCAAGAGGACAGGGGAGGTGAAAAACTGTTTTTT CASQEDRGGEKLFF
TRBJ2-7 - few TRBV27 TGTGCCAGTGCCTCGACGGATACCTACGAGCAGTACTTC CASASTDTYEQYF
TRBJ2-3 TRBD1 few TRBV6-5 TGTGCCAGCAGTTACTCTTTCAGACAGGGATGGTCAGATACGCAGTATTTT CASSYSFRQGWSDTQYF
TRBJ1-4 - many TRBV6-1 TGTGCCAGCAGAAGGACAGCTAATGAAAAACTGTTTTTT CASRRTANEKLFF
TRBJ2-3 - once TRBV20-1 TGCAGTGCTAGCGCGTACGGAGATACGCAGTATTTT CSASAYGDTQYF